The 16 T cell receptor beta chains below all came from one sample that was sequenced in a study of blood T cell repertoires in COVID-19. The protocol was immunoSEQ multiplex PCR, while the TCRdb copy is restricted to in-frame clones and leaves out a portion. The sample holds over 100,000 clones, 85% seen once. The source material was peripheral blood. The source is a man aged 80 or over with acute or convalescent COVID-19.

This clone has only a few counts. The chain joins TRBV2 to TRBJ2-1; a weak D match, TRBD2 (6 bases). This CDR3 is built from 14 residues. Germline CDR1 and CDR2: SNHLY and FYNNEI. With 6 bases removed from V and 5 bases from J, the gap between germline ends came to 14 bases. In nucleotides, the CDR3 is TGTGCCAGCAGCGCGGGACTCCTTAACAATGAGCAGTTCTTC. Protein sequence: CASSAGLLNNEQFF. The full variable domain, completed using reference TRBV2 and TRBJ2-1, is EPEVTQTPSHQVTQMGQEVILRCVPISNHLYFYWYRQILGQKVEFLVSFYNNEISEKSEIFDDQFSVERPDGSNFTLKIRSTKLEDSAMYFCASSAGLLNNEQFFGPGTRLTVL.

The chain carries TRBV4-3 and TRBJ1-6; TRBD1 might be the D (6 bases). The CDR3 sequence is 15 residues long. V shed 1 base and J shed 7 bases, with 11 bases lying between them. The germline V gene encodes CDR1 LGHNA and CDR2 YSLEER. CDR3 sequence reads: CASSQGEGVNSPLHF. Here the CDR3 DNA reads TGCGCCAGCAGCCAAGGGGAGGGGGTGAATTCACCCCTCCACTTT.

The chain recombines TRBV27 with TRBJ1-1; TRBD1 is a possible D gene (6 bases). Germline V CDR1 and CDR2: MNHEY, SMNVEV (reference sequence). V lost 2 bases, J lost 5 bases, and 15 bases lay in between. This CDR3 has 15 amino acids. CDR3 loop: CASSLGSGVGTEAFF. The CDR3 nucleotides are TGTGCCAGCAGTTTAGGTTCAGGGGTTGGAACTGAAGCTTTCTTT.

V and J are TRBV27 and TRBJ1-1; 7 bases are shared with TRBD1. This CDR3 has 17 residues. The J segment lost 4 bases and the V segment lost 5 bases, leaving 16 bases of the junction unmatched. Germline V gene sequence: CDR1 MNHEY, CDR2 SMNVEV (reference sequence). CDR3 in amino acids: CASSPDDRASSGTEAFF. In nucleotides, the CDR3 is TGTGCCAGCAGTCCAGATGACAGGGCTTCTTCCGGCACTGAAGCTTTCTTT.

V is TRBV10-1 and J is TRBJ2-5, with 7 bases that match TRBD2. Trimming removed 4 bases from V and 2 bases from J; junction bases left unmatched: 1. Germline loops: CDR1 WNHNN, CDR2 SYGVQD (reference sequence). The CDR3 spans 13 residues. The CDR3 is CASSVGGQETQYF. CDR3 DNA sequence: TGCGCCAGCAGTGTGGGGGGGCAAGAGACCCAGTACTTC.

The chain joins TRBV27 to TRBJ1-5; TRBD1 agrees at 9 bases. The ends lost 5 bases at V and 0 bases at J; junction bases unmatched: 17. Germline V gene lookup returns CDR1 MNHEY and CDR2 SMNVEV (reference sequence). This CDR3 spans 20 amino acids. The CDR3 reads CASSPRIPGQGSVSNQPQHF. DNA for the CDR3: TGTGCCAGCAGTCCTCGTATCCCGGGACAGGGCTCGGTTAGCAATCAGCCCCAGCATTTT.

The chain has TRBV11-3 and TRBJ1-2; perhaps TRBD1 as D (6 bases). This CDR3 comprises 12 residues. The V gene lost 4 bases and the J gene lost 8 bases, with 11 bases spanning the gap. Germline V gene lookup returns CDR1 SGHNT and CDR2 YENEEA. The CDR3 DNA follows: TGTGCCAGCAGCTCACAGGGTCGGGGCTACACCTTC. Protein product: CASSSQGRGYTF. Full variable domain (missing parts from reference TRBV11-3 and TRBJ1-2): EAGVVQSPRYKIIEKKQPVAFWCNPISGHNTLYWYLQNLGQGPELLIRYENEEAVDDSQLPKDRFSAERLKGVDSTLKIQPAELGDSAVYLCASSSQGRGYTFGSGTRLTVV.

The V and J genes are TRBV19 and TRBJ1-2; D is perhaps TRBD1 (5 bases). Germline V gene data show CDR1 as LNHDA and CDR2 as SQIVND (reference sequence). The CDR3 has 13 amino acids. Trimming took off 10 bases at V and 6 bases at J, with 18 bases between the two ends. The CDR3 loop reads CATQRGAGNGYTF. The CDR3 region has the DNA TGTGCCACCCAGCGAGGGGCGGGGAATGGCTACACCTTC. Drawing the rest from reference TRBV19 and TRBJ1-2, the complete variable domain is DGGITQSPKYLFRKEGQNVTLSCEQNLNHDAMYWYRQDPGQGLRLIYYSQIVNDFQKGDIAEGYSVSREKKESFPLTVTSAQKNPTAFYLCATQRGAGNGYTFGSGTRLTVV.

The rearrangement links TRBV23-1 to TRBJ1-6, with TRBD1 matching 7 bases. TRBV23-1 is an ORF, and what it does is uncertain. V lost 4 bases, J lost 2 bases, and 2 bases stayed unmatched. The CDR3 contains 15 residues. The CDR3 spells CASSRGTAYNSPLHF. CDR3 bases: TGCGCCAGCAGTCGGGGGACAGCCTATAATTCACCCCTCCACTTT.

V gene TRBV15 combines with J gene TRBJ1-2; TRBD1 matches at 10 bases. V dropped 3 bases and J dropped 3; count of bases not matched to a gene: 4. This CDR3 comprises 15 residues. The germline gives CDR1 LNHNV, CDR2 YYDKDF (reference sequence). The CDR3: CATSSRQGADYGYTF. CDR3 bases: TGTGCCACCAGCAGTAGACAGGGGGCCGACTATGGCTACACCTTC.

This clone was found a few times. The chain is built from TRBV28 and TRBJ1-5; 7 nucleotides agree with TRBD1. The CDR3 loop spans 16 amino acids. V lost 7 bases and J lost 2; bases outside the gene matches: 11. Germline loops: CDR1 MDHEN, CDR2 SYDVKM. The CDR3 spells CASTLKRGTGNQPQHF. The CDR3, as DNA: TGTGCCAGCACTCTAAAGCGAGGGACAGGCAATCAGCCCCAGCATTTT.

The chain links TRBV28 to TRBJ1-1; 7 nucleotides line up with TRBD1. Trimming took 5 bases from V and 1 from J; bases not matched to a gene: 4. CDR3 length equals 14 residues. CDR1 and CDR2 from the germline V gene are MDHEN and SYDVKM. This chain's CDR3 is CASSPTGANTEAFF. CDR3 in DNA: TGTGCCAGCAGTCCTACAGGGGCGAACACTGAAGCTTTCTTT.

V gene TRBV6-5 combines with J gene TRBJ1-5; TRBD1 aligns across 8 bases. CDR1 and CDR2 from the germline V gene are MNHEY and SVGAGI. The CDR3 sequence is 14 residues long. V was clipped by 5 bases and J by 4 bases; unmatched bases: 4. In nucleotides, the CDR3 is TGTGCCAGCAGTCCCGGACAGGGTAATCAGCCCCAGCATTTT. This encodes CASSPGQGNQPQHF.

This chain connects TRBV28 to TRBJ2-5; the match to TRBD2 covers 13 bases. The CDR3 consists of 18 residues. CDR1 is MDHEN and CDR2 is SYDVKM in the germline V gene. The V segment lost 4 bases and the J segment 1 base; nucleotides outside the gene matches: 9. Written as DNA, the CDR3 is TGTGCCAGCAGTTCGCCCCCCGGACTAGCGGGAGCCCAAGAGACCCAGTACTTC. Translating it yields CASSSPPGLAGAQETQYF.

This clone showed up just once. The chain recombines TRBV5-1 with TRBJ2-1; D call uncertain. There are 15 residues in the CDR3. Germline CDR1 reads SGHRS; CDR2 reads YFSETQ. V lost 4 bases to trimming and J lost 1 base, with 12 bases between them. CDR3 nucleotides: TGCGCCAGCAGCCCTGGCCGTGTATCCTACAATGAGCAGTTCTTC. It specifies CASSPGRVSYNEQFF.

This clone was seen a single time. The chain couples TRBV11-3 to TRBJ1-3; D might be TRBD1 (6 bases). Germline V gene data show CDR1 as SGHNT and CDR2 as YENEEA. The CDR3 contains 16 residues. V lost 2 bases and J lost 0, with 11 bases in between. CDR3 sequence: CASSLSGANSGNTIYF. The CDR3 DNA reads TGTGCCAGCAGCTTATCAGGGGCCAACTCTGGAAACACCATATATTTT.